Below, 9 T cell receptor beta chains from the same sample are listed, as sequenced in a study of cytomegalovirus exposure and HLA in healthy donors. The PCR made use of 60 Vbeta and 13 Jbeta primers. Sequenced by immunoSEQ multiplex PCR; TCRdb stores in-frame clones only, minus some. The sample holds approximately 200,000 clones, roughly 78% seen once. The specimen was PBMCs. These receptors came from a girl between 5 and 17 years old in good health and CMV-seropositive.

J is TRBJ2-7 and V is TRBV9, with D tentatively TRBD2 (5 bases). The CDR3 consists of 15 residues. The germline V and J ends were trimmed by 0 bases and 2 bases, with 12 bases remaining between them. The germline CDR1 and CDR2 sequences are SGDLS and YYNGEE. CDR3 sequence reads: CASSVGAGGPYEQYF. The CDR3 DNA reads as TGTGCCAGCAGCGTAGGGGCGGGCGGACCCTACGAGCAGTACTTC.

V and J are TRBV7-2 and TRBJ2-6; 8 nucleotides match TRBD1. Germline CDR1 reads SGHTA; CDR2 reads FQGNSA. The CDR3 is 15 residues long. J gave up 2 bases and V 8 bases, and 5 bases lay outside the gene matches. Here the CDR3 DNA reads TGTGCCAGCGACCCAGGGGGCGCTGGGGCCAACGTCCTGACTTTC. Its protein is CASDPGGAGANVLTF.

The chain employs TRBV11-2 and TRBJ1-4; D is possibly TRBD1 (5 bases). V dropped 1 base and J dropped 2 bases, with 8 bases sitting between them. The germline V gene has CDR1 SGHAT and CDR2 FQNNGV. The CDR3 has 15 amino acids. This CDR3 is CASSLGGLTNEKLFF. The CDR3 DNA reads as TGTGCCAGCAGCTTAGGGGGCCTTACTAATGAAAAACTGTTTTTT.

This chain's CDR3 is CASSLAPFYEQYF. The CDR3 DNA reads TGTGCCAGCAGCTTAGCCCCCTTCTACGAGCAGTACTTC. V is TRBV5-5 and J is TRBJ2-7; D ambiguous. V was shortened by 2 bases and J by 3 bases, with 9 bases between the two germline ends. Germline V gene data show CDR1 as SGHKS and CDR2 as YYEKEE (reference sequence). The CDR3 is made up of 13 amino acids.

The gene calls are TRBV4-3 and TRBJ2-1; weak D call: TRBD1 (5 bases). Germline V gene data show CDR1 as LGHNA and CDR2 as YSLEER. The CDR3 is 12 residues long. V lost 4 bases and J lost 9, with 10 bases in between. This chain's CDR3 is CASSPQGFEQFF. The CDR3 nucleotides are TGCGCCAGCAGCCCCCAGGGTTTTGAGCAGTTCTTC.

The chain links TRBV6-6 to TRBJ1-3, with D tentatively TRBD1 (6 bases). Germline CDR1 and CDR2: MNHNY and SVGAGI (reference sequence). The CDR3 loop spans 14 amino acids. V was clipped by 5 bases and J by 6 bases, with 14 bases between them. This CDR3 reads CASSIGGGENTIYF. The CDR3 DNA follows: TGTGCCAGCAGTATAGGGGGGGGAGAAAACACCATATATTTT.

In this sample, this clone turned up once. The V gene is TRBV4-2, the J gene TRBJ1-5; tentative D call: TRBD1 (6 bases). Germline loops: CDR1 LGHNA, CDR2 YNFKEQ. The ends were cut back, 4 bases at V and 8 bases at J, with 18 bases in the middle. The length of the CDR3 is 15 residues. The DNA of the CDR3 is TGTGCCAGCAGCCTCGCCGCAGGGGACGGGGAGCCCCAGCATTTT. Its translation is CASSLAAGDGEPQHF.

V gene TRBV4-1 combines with J gene TRBJ2-7; TRBD2 might be the D (6 bases). This CDR3 is 18 amino acids long. Trimming took 0 bases from V and 1 from J, leaving 19 bases between them. Germline lookup yields CDR1 MGHRA and CDR2 YSYEKL. CDR3 residues: CASSQDGSSSRGSYEQYF. As DNA, the CDR3 is TGCGCCAGCAGCCAAGATGGAAGTTCTAGTCGGGGGTCCTACGAGCAGTACTTC.

The V and J genes are TRBV7-2 and TRBJ1-1; 9 nucleotides align to TRBD1. The junction had 3 bases not matched to a gene; V was cut back by 1 base and J by 3 bases. This CDR3 is built from 15 residues. CDR1 and CDR2 (germline): SGHTA, FQGNSA. The CDR3 reads CASSLGTGAHTEAFF. CDR3 nucleotides: TGTGCCAGCAGCTTAGGGACAGGGGCCCACACTGAAGCTTTCTTT. The full variable domain, in which reference TRBV7-2 and TRBJ1-1 provide the parts outside the CDR3, is GAGVSQSPSNKVTEKGKDVELRCDPISGHTALYWYRQSLGQGLEFLIYFQGNSAPDKSGLPSDRFSAERTGGSVSTLTIQRTQQEDSAVYLCASSLGTGAHTEAFFGQGTRLTVV.